Below are 25 T cell receptor beta chains sequenced from a single sample in a study of early T cells in non-severe SARS-CoV-2 infection. TCRdb itself ran the 5' RACE reads through MiXCR, one entry per CDR3 protein. This sample has some 62,000 distinct CDR3 sequences, with 7% to 10% found just once. The sequenced sample was whole blood, obtained at baseline. Receptors were obtained from an adult who was a healthcare worker with PCR-confirmed SARS-CoV-2 infection or an uninfected control (not recorded which).

This clonotype was picked up a small number of times. This chain links TRBV4-2 with TRBJ2-7; 9 bases fit TRBD2. CDR3 size: 16 residues. The V segment lost 1 base and the J segment 7 bases; nucleotides outside the gene matches: 11. In germline, CDR1 is LGHNA, CDR2 YNFKEQ. The CDR3 sequence is CASSQAELAGDQEQYF. The CDR3 coding sequence is TGTGCCAGCAGCCAAGCGGAATTAGCGGGAGATCAAGAGCAGTACTTC.

By share, this clonotype counts as medium-sized. The chain uses TRBV6-6 and TRBJ1-3; D remains unclear. The CDR3 spans 16 residues. Germline-derived CDR1 and CDR2 are MNHNY and SVGAGI (reference sequence). Trimming took off 5 bases at V and 0 bases at J, with 14 bases between the two ends. CDR3 protein: CASSPNGVSSGNTIYF. CDR3 DNA: TGTGCCAGCAGTCCTAACGGGGTTTCCTCTGGAAACACCATATATTTT.

The chain links TRBV2 to TRBJ2-7; the match to TRBD2 covers 9 bases. CDR3 length: 17 amino acids. The ends lost 6 bases at V and 0 bases at J; junction bases unmatched: 12. CDR1 SNHLY and CDR2 FYNNEI come from the germline V gene. For the CDR3, the DNA is TGTGCCAGCAGCCAAGAGTTGACTAGCGGACCCTCCTACGAGCAGTACTTC. Translation: CASSQELTSGPSYEQYF.

This clonotype was detected a few times. The rearrangement joins TRBV5-1 to TRBJ1-4; 7 bases match TRBD1. The CDR3 contains 15 residues. Germline loops: CDR1 SGHRS, CDR2 YFSETQ. V was pared by 1 base and J by 6 bases, with 6 bases of the junction left unmatched. This chain's CDR3 is CASSLFGTADEKLFF. As DNA, the CDR3 is TGCGCCAGCAGCTTGTTTGGGACAGCGGATGAAAAACTGTTTTTT. The full variable domain, its missing parts supplied by reference TRBV5-1 and TRBJ1-4, is KAGVTQTPRYLIKTRGQQVTLSCSPISGHRSVSWYQQTPGQGLQFLFEYFSETQRNKGNFPGRFSGRQFSNSRSEMNVSTLELGDSALYLCASSLFGTADEKLFFGSGTQLSVL.

This clonotype showed up many times. The V call is TRBV6-2 or TRBV6-3, the J call TRBJ2-7; TRBD1 aligns across 7 bases. The germline gives CDR1 MNHEY, CDR2 SVGEGT. The CDR3 spans 13 residues. Trimming took 6 bases from V and 4 from J; bases not matched to a gene: 6. CDR3 amino acids: CASSLVTGYEQYF. In DNA form, the CDR3 reads TGTGCCAGCAGCCTTGTGACAGGGTACGAGCAGTACTTC.

This clonotype has just one count. The chain carries TRBV5-1 and TRBJ2-2; D possibly corresponds to TRBD2 (6 bases). Germline lookup yields CDR1 SGHRS and CDR2 YFSETQ. This CDR3 region has 16 residues. The V end lost 1 base, the J end lost 5 bases, and 15 bases lay between the germline ends. CDR3 region: CASSLKELGGTGELFF. In nucleotides, the CDR3 is TGCGCCAGCAGCTTGAAGGAACTAGGAGGGACCGGGGAGCTGTTTTTT.

This clonotype has a count of ten or more. The rearrangement links TRBV15 to TRBJ2-3; no clear D gene. Germline values: CDR1 LNHNV, CDR2 YYDKDF (reference sequence). Trimming removed 1 base from V and 1 base from J, with 12 bases in between. This CDR3 comprises 16 residues. This CDR3 reads CATSRVRLAGTDTQYF. CDR3 nucleotide sequence: TGTGCCACCAGCAGAGTGCGTTTGGCAGGCACAGATACGCAGTATTTT. Full variable domain (remainder filled in from reference TRBV15 and TRBJ2-3): DAMVIQNPRYQVTQFGKPVTLSCSQTLNHNVMYWYQQKSSQAPKLLFHYYDKDFNNEADTPDNFQSRRPNTSFCFLDIRSPGLGDTAMYLCATSRVRLAGTDTQYFGPGTRLTVL.

This chain links TRBV11-3 with TRBJ2-3; 12 nucleotides line up with TRBD2. Germline V gene sequence: CDR1 SGHNT, CDR2 YENEEA. CDR3 length equals 16 residues. After removal of 5 bases from V and 0 bases from J, the junction contained 3 bases not matched to a gene. The DNA of the CDR3 is TGTGCCAGCAGCCGGACTAGCGGGACTAGCACAGATACGCAGTATTTT. It is translated as CASSRTSGTSTDTQYF.

This clonotype was found many times. The rearrangement joins TRBV5-7 to TRBJ2-7, with 8 bases that match TRBD2. TRBV5-7 is classed as an ORF, of uncertain function. This CDR3 region has 15 residues. Losses at the gene ends were 1 base for V and 3 bases for J; bases not matched to a gene: 6. The CDR3 region is CASSLSLAGYYEQYF. The CDR3 bases are TGTGCCAGCAGCTTGTCGCTAGCGGGCTACTACGAGCAGTACTTC.

This clonotype was detected many times. V and J are TRBV27 and TRBJ2-2, with TRBD2 matching 11 bases. The CDR3 has 18 residues. Germline CDR1 reads MNHEY; CDR2 reads SMNVEV (reference sequence). V shed 4 bases, J shed 6 bases, and the junction held 13 bases outside the gene matches. The chain's CDR3 is CASSYASGRSSYAGELFF. CDR3 nucleotide sequence: TGTGCCAGCAGTTATGCTAGCGGGAGGTCCAGCTACGCCGGGGAGCTGTTTTTT.

This clonotype was seen many times. The chain joins TRBV11-3 to TRBJ2-1; maybe TRBD1 (6 bases). This CDR3 has 14 amino acids. Germline V gene sequence: CDR1 SGHNT, CDR2 YENEEA. Trimming removed 1 base at V and 9 bases at J, with 13 bases between. CDR3 residues: CASSLGAAGVEQFF. In DNA form, the CDR3 reads TGTGCCAGCAGCTTAGGAGCTGCAGGGGTTGAGCAGTTCTTC. Looking up the rest from reference TRBV11-3 and TRBJ2-1 gives the full variable domain: EAGVVQSPRYKIIEKKQPVAFWCNPISGHNTLYWYLQNLGQGPELLIRYENEEAVDDSQLPKDRFSAERLKGVDSTLKIQPAELGDSAVYLCASSLGAAGVEQFFGPGTRLTVL.

V and J are TRBV7-9 and TRBJ2-7, with a possible D match to TRBD1 (5 bases). Trimming removed 5 bases at V and 2 bases at J, with 13 bases between. Germline V lookup: CDR1 SEHNR, CDR2 FQNEAQ (reference sequence). The CDR3 has 14 amino acids. The CDR3, as DNA: TGTGCCAGCAGCATAGGACAATACACCTACGAGCAGTACTTC. Amino acid sequence: CASSIGQYTYEQYF.

The V gene is TRBV5-1, the J gene TRBJ1-6; TRBD1 agrees at 10 bases. This CDR3 is 16 amino acids long. V lost 1 base to trimming and J lost 10 bases; unmatched junction nucleotides: 8. The germline V gene encodes CDR1 SGHRS and CDR2 YFSETQ. The CDR3 sequence is CASSLKGQGSGSPLHF. The CDR3 DNA reads as TGCGCCAGCAGCTTGAAGGGACAGGGGAGTGGATCACCCCTCCACTTT.

This clonotype was found many times. The chain couples TRBV7-2 to TRBJ2-1; no clear D. Germline-derived CDR1 and CDR2 are SGHTA and FQGNSA. The CDR3 extends over 14 amino acids. V lost 8 bases and J lost 0, with 11 bases in between. The CDR3 DNA reads as TGTGCCAGCCAAGGGTCTAGCTCCTACAATGAGCAGTTCTTC. The encoded protein is CASQGSSSYNEQFF.

This clonotype showed up just a few times. The J gene is TRBJ2-2, the V gene TRBV24-1; D not resolved. CDR1 and CDR2 from the germline V gene are KGHDR and SFDVKD. The CDR3 is 15 residues long. V lost 3 bases and J lost 1, with 8 bases in between. CDR3 protein: CATSDTRKNTGELFF. In DNA, the CDR3 is TGTGCCACCAGTGATACCCGGAAGAACACCGGGGAGCTGTTTTTT.

This clonotype was observed at least ten times. The chain couples TRBV19 to TRBJ2-4; 8 bases are a match to TRBD1. J was trimmed by 9 bases and V by 3 bases; bases with no gene match: 4. The CDR3 is made up of 13 amino acids. Germline V gene data show CDR1 as LNHDA and CDR2 as SQIVND (reference sequence). The CDR3 DNA sequence: TGTGCCAGTAGTATTTGGACAGGGCCCATTCAGTACTTC. It yields the protein CASSIWTGPIQYF.

There are many counts of this clonotype. The chain employs TRBV29-1 and TRBJ1-5; D is unresolved. Germline CDR1 SQVTM, CDR2 ANQGSEA. The V end was cut by 4 bases, the J end by 0 bases, with 10 bases between. This CDR3 contains 14 residues. CDR3 nucleotide sequence: TGCAGCGTTGGGACCGCCTCTAGCAATCAGCCCCAGCATTTT. Translated, it gives CSVGTASSNQPQHF.

The V call is TRBV11-1, the J call TRBJ2-7; 8 nucleotides agree with TRBD2. The V gene's germline CDR1 is SGHAT and CDR2 FQDESV (reference sequence). The CDR3 consists of 16 residues. V shed 0 bases and J 5 bases; nucleotides not matched to a gene: 9. In nucleotides, the CDR3 is TGTGCCAGCAGCTTAGCGCCTAGCGGGTCCACCCACGAGCAGTACTTC. It specifies CASSLAPSGSTHEQYF.

This rearrangement joins TRBV6-5 to TRBJ1-1; D gene uncertain. The germline gives CDR1 MNHEY, CDR2 SVGAGI. V was cut by 2 bases and J by 1 base, with 8 bases left in between. This CDR3 is 14 amino acids long. The CDR3 region has the DNA TGTGCCAGCAGTTACCGGGGAAGGAACACTGAAGCTTTCTTT. This translates into CASSYRGRNTEAFF.

The chain recombines TRBV15 with TRBJ2-3; D is possibly TRBD2 (6 bases). Trimming took off 0 bases at V and 0 bases at J, with 13 bases between the two ends. CDR3 length equals 17 residues. CDR1 is LNHNV, CDR2 YYDKDF, per germline (reference sequence). The CDR3 is CATSRDPGAGSTDTQYF. The CDR3 region has the DNA TGTGCCACCAGCAGAGACCCCGGAGCGGGCAGCACAGATACGCAGTATTTT.

The chain recombines TRBV7-2 with TRBJ2-7, with D uncertain. V was pared by 3 bases and J by 0 bases, with 9 bases between. Germline assignment: CDR1 SGHTA and CDR2 FQGNSA. There are 14 residues in the CDR3. In DNA, the CDR3 is TGTGCCAGCAGCTTCCGAGACGGCTCCTACGAGCAGTACTTC. Protein: CASSFRDGSYEQYF. Full variable domain (rest looked up from reference TRBV7-2 and TRBJ2-7): GAGVSQSPSNKVTEKGKDVELRCDPISGHTALYWYRQSLGQGLEFLIYFQGNSAPDKSGLPSDRFSAERTGGSVSTLTIQRTQQEDSAVYLCASSFRDGSYEQYFGPGTRLTVT.

This clonotype was counted a few times. This chain uses TRBV20-1 with TRBJ2-7, with 7 positions matching TRBD1. Germline-derived CDR1 and CDR2 are DFQATT and SNEGSKA (reference sequence). The V and J ends lost 4 bases and 2 bases, in that order; junction bases with no gene match: 11. The CDR3 is made up of 15 amino acids. The CDR3 DNA follows: TGCAGTGCTAAGAGATCTGTAGGGGGCCCCTACGAGCAGTACTTC. Translated: CSAKRSVGGPYEQYF.

The chain uses TRBV19 and TRBJ1-5; possible D gene TRBD1, 5 bases. Trimming removed 4 bases at V and 0 bases at J, with 7 bases between. Looked up from germline, CDR1 is LNHDA and CDR2 is SQIVND (reference sequence). The CDR3 totals 14 residues. The CDR3 sequence is CASSRQYSNQPQHF. As DNA, the CDR3 is TGTGCCAGTAGTAGACAGTATAGCAATCAGCCCCAGCATTTT. Full variable domain (rest looked up from reference TRBV19 and TRBJ1-5): DGGITQSPKYLFRKEGQNVTLSCEQNLNHDAMYWYRQDPGQGLRLIYYSQIVNDFQKGDIAEGYSVSREKKESFPLTVTSAQKNPTAFYLCASSRQYSNQPQHFGDGTRLSIL.

The rearrangement uses TRBV11-3 and TRBJ2-5; TRBD1 matches at 7 bases. The V gene end was trimmed by 4 bases and the J gene end by 4 bases; junction bases not matched to a gene: 6. Germline V gene sequence: CDR1 SGHNT, CDR2 YENEEA. The CDR3 is made up of 14 amino acids. CDR3 bases: TGTGCCAGCAGCTCTCGGACAGGACCAGAGACCCAGTACTTC. It codes for CASSSRTGPETQYF. Supplemented by reference TRBV11-3 and TRBJ2-5, the full variable domain reads EAGVVQSPRYKIIEKKQPVAFWCNPISGHNTLYWYLQNLGQGPELLIRYENEEAVDDSQLPKDRFSAERLKGVDSTLKIQPAELGDSAVYLCASSSRTGPETQYFGPGTRLLVL.

This clonotype has ten or more counts. V usage is TRBV29-1 and J usage is TRBJ2-3; D is perhaps TRBD2 (6 bases). The CDR3 length is 12 residues. Germline-derived CDR1 and CDR2 are SQVTM and ANQGSEA. V lost 6 bases and J lost 3, with 10 bases in between. CDR3 in DNA: TGCAGCGTGATGGGGGGAACAGATACGCAGTATTTT. Translated, it gives CSVMGGTDTQYF.